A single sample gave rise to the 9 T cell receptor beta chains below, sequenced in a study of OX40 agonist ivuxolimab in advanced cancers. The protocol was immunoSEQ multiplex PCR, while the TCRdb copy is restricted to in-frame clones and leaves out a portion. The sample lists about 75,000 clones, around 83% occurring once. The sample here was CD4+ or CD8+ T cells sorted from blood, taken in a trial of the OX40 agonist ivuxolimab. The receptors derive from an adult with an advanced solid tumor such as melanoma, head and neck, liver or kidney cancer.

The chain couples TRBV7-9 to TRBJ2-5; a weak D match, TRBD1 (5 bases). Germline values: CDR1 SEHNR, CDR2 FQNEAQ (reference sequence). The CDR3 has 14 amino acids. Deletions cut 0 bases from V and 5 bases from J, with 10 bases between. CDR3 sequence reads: CASSLAGAAETQYF. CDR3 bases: TGTGCCAGCAGCTTAGCAGGGGCGGCGGAGACCCAGTACTTC.

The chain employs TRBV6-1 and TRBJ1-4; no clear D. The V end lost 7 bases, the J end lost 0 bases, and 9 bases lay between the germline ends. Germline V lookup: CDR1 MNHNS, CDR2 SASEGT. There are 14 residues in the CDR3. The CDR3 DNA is TGTGCCAGCATCCAACATGCAACTAATGAAAAACTGTTTTTT. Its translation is CASIQHATNEKLFF.

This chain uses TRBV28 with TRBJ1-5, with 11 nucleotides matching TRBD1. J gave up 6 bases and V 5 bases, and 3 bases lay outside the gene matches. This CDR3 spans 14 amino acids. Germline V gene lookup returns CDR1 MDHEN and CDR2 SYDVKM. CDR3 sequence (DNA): TGTGCCAGCAGTATGGGACAGGGGGGTCAGCCCCAGCATTTT. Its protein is CASSMGQGGQPQHF.

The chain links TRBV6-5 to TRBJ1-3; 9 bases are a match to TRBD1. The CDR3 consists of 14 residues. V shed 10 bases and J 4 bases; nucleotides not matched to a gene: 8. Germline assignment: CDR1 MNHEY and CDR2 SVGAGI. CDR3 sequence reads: CATTRTGVGNTIYF. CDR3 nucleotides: TGTGCCACAACTCGGACAGGGGTCGGAAACACCATATATTTT.

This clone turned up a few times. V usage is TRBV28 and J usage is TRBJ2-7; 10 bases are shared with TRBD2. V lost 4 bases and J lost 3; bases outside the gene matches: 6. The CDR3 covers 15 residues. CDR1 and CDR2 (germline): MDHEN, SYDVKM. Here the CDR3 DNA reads TGTGCCAGCAGTTCATCCGGGACTAGCGTCTACGAGCAGTACTTC. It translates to CASSSSGTSVYEQYF.

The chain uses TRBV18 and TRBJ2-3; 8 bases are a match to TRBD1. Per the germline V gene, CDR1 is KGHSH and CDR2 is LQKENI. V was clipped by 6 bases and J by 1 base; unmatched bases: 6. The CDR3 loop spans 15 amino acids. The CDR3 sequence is CASSGGQGGTDTQYF. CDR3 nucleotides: TGTGCCAGCTCGGGAGGACAGGGAGGCACAGATACGCAGTATTTT.

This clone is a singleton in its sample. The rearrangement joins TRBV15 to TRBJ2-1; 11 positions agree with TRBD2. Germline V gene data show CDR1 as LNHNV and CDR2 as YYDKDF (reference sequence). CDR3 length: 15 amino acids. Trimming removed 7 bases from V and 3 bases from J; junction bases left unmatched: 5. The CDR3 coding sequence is TGTGCCACCACAACCGGGACTAGCGGCTACAATGAGCAGTTCTTC. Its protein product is CATTTGTSGYNEQFF.

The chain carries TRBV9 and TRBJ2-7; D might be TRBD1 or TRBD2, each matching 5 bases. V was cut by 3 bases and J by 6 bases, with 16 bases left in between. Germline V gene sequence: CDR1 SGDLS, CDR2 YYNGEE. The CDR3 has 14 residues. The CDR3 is CASSATGRNVEQYF. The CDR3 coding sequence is TGTGCCAGCAGCGCCACGGGACGTAACGTCGAGCAGTACTTC.

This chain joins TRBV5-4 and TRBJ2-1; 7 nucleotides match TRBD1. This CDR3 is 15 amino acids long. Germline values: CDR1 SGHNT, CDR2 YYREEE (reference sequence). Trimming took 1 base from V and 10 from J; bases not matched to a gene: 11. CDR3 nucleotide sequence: TGTGCCAGCAGCTTGCAGACAGGGATCTTTGACGAGCAGTTCTTC. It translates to CASSLQTGIFDEQFF.